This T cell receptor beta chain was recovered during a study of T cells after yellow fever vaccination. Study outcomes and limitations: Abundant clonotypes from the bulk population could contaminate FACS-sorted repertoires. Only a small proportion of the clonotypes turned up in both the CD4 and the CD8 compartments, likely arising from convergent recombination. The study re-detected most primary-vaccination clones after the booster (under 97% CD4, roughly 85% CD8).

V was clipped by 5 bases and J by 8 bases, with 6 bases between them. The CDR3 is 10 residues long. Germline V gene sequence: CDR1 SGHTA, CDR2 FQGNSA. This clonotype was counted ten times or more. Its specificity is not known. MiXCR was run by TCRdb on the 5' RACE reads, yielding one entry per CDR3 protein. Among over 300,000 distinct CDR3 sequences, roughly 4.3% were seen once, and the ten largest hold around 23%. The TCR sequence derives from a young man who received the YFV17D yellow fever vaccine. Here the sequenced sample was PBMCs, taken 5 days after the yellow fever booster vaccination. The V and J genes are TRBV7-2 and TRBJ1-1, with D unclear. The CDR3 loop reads CASSRREAFF. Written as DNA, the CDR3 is TGTGCCAGCAGCCGTCGAGAAGCTTTCTTT. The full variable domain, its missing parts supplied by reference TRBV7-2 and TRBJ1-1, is GAGVSQSPSNKVTEKGKDVELRCDPISGHTALYWYRQSLGQGLEFLIYFQGNSAPDKSGLPSDRFSAERTGGSVSTLTIQRTQQEDSAVYLCASSRREAFFGQGTRLTVV.